The sample holds a few counts of the clone carrying this T cell receptor (beta chain). This CDR3 comprises 13 residues. Germline V gives CDR1 SGHTA, CDR2 FQGNSA. V was clipped by 5 bases and J by 4 bases, with 12 bases between them. This sample was included in a study of control samples from healthy donors and cancer patients. The table came from immunoSEQ multiplex PCR; TCRdb's copy has only in-frame clones and leaves some out. The table lists about 120,000 clones, approximately 90% of them singletons. Sequencing was carried out using blood. The chain combines TRBV7-2 with TRBJ2-7; possibly TRBD1 or TRBD2 for D (5 bases each). This receptor was identified in a woman in her seventies in good health. CDR3 DNA sequence: TGTGCCAGCAGCCCGGGACGGATGTACGAGCAGTACTTC. Residues: CASSPGRMYEQYF. The full variable domain, completed using reference TRBV7-2 and TRBJ2-7, is GAGVSQSPSNKVTEKGKDVELRCDPISGHTALYWYRQSLGQGLEFLIYFQGNSAPDKSGLPSDRFSAERTGGSVSTLTIQRTQQEDSAVYLCASSPGRMYEQYFGPGTRLTVT.